The source of this T cell receptor (beta chain) is a study of blood T cell repertoires in COVID-19. Study as a whole: The origin of the acute and convalescent COVID-19 samples was the United States, Italy and Spain. The cDNA or gDNA used as material had been derived from T cells, B-cell-depleted T cells, or PBMCs.

Trimming stripped 3 bases from V and 7 bases from J, with 13 bases between. The CDR3 is made up of 13 amino acids. Per the germline V gene, CDR1 is DFQATT and CDR2 is SNEGSKA (reference sequence). Study processing details: The assay estimated nucleated cells by amplifying reference gene primers. Repertoires were generated with immunoSEQ multiplex PCR, while TCRdb's copy carries only in-frame clones and drops some. D and trimming were read from the DNA, whereas the V and J calls and clone size are those reported in that table. Here the sample spans more than 250,000 clones, about 83% being singletons.

The rearrangement uses TRBV20-1 and TRBJ1-5, with D possibly matching TRBD1 (5 bases). The source material was peripheral blood. The clonotype originates from a woman between 50 and 59 years old with acute or convalescent COVID-19. The CDR3 DNA is TGCAGTGCTAGTGGGGGGGTTGGGCAGCCCCAGCATTTT. Translation: CSASGGVGQPQHF.